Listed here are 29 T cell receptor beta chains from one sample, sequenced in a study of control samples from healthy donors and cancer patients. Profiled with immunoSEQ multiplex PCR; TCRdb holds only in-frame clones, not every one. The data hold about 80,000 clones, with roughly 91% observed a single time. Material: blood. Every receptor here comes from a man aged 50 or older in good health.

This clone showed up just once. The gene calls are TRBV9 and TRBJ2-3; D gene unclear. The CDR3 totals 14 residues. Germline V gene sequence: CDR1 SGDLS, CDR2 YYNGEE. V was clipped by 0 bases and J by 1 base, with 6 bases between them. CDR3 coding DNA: TGTGCCAGCAGCGTAGCCAGCCGCACAGATACGCAGTATTTT. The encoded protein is CASSVASRTDTQYF.

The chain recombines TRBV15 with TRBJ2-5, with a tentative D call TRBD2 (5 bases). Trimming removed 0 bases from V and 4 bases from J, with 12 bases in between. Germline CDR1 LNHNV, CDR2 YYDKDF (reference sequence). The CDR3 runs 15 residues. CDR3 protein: CATSRDRGYGETQYF. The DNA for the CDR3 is TGTGCCACCAGCAGAGATCGGGGTTATGGAGAGACCCAGTACTTC.

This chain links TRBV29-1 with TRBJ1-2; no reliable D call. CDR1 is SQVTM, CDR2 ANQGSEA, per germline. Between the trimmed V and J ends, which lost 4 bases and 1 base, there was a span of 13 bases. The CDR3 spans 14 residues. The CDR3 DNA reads TGCAGCGTTGCGGTGGGATCCCTTAACTATGGCTACACCTTC. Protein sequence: CSVAVGSLNYGYTF.

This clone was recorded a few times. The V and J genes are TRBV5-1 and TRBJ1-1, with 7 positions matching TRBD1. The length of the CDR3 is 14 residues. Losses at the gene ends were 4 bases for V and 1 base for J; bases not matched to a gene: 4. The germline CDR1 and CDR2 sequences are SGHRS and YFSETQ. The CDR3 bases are TGCGCCAGCAGCCAGGGACAGCAGAACACTGAAGCTTTCTTT. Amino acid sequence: CASSQGQQNTEAFF. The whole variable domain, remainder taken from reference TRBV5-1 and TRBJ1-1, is KAGVTQTPRYLIKTRGQQVTLSCSPISGHRSVSWYQQTPGQGLQFLFEYFSETQRNKGNFPGRFSGRQFSNSRSEMNVSTLELGDSALYLCASSQGQQNTEAFFGQGTRLTVV.

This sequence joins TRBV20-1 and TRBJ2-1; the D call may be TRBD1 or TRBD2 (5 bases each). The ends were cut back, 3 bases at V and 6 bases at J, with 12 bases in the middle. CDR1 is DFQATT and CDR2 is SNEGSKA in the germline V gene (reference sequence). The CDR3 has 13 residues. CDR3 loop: CSASGGPGNEQFF. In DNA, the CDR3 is TGCAGTGCTAGTGGGGGACCCGGCAATGAGCAGTTCTTC.

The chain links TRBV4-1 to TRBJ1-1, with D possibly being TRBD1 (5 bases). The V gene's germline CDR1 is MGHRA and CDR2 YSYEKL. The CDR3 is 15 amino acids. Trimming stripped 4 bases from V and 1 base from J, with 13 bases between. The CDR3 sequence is CASSPRGTANTEAFF. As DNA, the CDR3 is TGCGCCAGCAGCCCGCGCGGGACGGCGAACACTGAAGCTTTCTTT.

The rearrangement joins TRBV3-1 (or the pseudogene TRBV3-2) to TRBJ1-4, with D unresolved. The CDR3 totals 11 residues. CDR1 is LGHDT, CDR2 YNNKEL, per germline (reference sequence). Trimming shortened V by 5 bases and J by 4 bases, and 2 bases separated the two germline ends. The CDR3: CASSFNEKLFF. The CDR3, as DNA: TGTGCCAGCAGCTTTAATGAAAAACTGTTTTTT.

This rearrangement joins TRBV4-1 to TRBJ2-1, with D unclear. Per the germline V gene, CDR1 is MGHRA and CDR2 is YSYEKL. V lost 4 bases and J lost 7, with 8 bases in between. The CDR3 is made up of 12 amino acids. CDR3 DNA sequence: TGCGCCAGCAGCCCCCAGCCGAATGAGCAGTTCTTC. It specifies CASSPQPNEQFF.

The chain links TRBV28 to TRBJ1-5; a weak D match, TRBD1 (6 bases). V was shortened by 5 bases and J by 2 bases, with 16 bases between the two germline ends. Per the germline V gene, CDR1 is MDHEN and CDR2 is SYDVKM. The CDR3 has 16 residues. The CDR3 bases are TGTGCCAGCAGTCTAATGGGGGCGCGGGGCAATCAGCCCCAGCATTTT. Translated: CASSLMGARGNQPQHF.

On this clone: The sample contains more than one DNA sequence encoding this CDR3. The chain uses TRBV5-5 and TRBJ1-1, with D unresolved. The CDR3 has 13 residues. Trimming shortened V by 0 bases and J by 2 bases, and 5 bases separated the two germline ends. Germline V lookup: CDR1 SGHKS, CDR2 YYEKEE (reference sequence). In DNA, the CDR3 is TGTGCCAGCAGCTTGGGACCAAACACTGAAGCTTTCTTT. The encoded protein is CASSLGPNTEAFF.

CDR3 amino acids: CASSAQRTSGGARGNEQFF. In nucleotides, the CDR3 is TGCGCCAGCAGTGCACAGCGGACTAGCGGGGGCGCTCGAGGGAATGAGCAGTTCTTC. This sequence joins TRBV10-2 and TRBJ2-1, with 13 bases matching TRBD2. The CDR3 has 19 amino acids. V lost 4 bases to trimming and J lost 7 bases; unmatched junction nucleotides: 16. The germline V gene has CDR1 WSHSY and CDR2 SAAADI.

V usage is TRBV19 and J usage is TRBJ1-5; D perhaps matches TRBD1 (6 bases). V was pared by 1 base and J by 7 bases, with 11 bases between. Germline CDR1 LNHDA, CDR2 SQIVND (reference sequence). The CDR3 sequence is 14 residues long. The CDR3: CASSIAGAGQPQHF. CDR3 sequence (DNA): TGTGCCAGTAGTATAGCGGGGGCGGGCCAGCCCCAGCATTTT.

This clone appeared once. CDR3 coding DNA: TGTGCCAGCAGCTTGGGGCAGGGTAGGGATACGCAGTATTTT. It is translated as CASSLGQGRDTQYF. The V call is TRBV5-4, the J call TRBJ2-3, with D maybe TRBD1 (5 bases). V dropped 0 bases and J dropped 6 bases, with 11 bases sitting between them. The CDR3 is 14 residues long. The germline CDR1 and CDR2 sequences are SGHNT and YYREEE (reference sequence).

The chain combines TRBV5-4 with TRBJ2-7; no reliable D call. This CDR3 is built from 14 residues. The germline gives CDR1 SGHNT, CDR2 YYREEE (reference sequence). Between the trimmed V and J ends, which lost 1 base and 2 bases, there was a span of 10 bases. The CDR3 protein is CASSLLARPYEQYF. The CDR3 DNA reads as TGTGCCAGCAGCTTGTTGGCCAGGCCCTACGAGCAGTACTTC. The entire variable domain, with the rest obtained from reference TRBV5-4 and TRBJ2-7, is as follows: ETGVTQSPTHLIKTRGQQVTLRCSSQSGHNTVSWYQQALGQGPQFIFQYYREEENGRGNFPPRFSGLQFPNYSSELNVNALELDDSALYLCASSLLARPYEQYFGPGTRLTVT.

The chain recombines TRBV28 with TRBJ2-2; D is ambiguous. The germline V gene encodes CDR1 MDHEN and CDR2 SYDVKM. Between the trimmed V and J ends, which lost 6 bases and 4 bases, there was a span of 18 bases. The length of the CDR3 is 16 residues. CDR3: CASRARKGWGTGELFF. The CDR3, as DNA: TGTGCCAGCAGAGCGCGTAAAGGGTGGGGCACCGGGGAGCTGTTTTTT.

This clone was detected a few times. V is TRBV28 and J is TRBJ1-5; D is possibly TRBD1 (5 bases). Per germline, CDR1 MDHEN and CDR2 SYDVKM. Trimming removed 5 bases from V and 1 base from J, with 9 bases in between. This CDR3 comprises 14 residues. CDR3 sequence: CASSRGGSNQPQHF. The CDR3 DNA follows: TGTGCCAGCAGTCGCGGGGGGAGCAATCAGCCCCAGCATTTT.

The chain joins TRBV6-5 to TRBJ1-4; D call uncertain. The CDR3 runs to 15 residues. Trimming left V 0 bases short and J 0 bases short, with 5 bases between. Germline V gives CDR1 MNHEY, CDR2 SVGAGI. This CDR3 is CASSYSMATNEKLFF. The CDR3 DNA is TGTGCCAGCAGTTACTCAATGGCAACTAATGAAAAACTGTTTTTT.

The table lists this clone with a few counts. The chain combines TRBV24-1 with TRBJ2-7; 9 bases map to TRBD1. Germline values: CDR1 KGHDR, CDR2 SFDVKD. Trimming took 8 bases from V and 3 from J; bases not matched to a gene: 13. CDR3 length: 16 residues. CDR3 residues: CATILDRDRVVYEQYF. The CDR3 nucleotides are TGTGCCACCATTTTAGACCGGGACAGGGTGGTCTACGAGCAGTACTTC.

The CDR3 region has the DNA TGTGCCAGCAGCTCCCAGGGGTTAATTCAGCCCCAGCATTTT. Its protein product is CASSSQGLIQPQHF. The rearrangement joins TRBV7-4 to TRBJ1-5; the D gene is possibly TRBD1 (6 bases). The germline CDR1 and CDR2 sequences are SGHVT and SQSDAQ. Trimming stripped 4 bases from V and 6 bases from J, with 13 bases between. CDR3 length equals 14 residues. Supplemented by reference TRBV7-4 and TRBJ1-5, the full variable domain reads GAGVSQSPRYKVAKRGRDVALRCDSISGHVTLYWYRQTLGQGSEVLTYSQSDAQRDKSGRPSGRFSAERPERSVSTLKIQRTEQGDSAVYLCASSSQGLIQPQHFGDGTRLSIL.

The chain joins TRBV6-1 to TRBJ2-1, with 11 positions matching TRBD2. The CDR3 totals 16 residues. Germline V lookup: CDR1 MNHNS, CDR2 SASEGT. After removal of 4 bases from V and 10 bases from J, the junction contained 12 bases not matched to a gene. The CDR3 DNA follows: TGTGCCAGCAGTGTCACTAGCGGGGGACTGGCAAAGGAGCAGTTCTTC. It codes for CASSVTSGGLAKEQFF.

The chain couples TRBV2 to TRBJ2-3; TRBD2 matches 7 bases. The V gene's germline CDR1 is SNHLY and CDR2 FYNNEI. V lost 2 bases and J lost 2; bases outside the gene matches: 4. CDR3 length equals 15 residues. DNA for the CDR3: TGTGCCAGCAGTGAAAGGACTAGTCCCACAGATACGCAGTATTTT. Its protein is CASSERTSPTDTQYF.

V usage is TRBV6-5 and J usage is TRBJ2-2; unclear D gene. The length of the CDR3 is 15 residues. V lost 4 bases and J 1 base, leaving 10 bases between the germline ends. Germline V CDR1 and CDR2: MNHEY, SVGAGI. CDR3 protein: CASSSGRWNTGELFF. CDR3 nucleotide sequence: TGTGCCAGCAGTTCGGGCCGATGGAACACCGGGGAGCTGTTTTTT.

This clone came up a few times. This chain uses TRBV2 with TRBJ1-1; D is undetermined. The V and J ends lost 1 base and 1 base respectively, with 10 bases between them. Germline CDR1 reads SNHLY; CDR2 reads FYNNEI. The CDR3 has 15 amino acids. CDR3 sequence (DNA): TGTGCCAGCAGTGAAGGGGGAAGGGCGAACACTGAAGCTTTCTTT. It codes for CASSEGGRANTEAFF.

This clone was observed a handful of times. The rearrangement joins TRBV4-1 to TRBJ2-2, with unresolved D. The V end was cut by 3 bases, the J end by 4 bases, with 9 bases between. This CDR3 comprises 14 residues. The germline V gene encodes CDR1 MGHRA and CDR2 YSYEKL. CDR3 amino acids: CASSHGVGTGELFF. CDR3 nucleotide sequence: TGCGCCAGCAGCCATGGGGTAGGCACCGGGGAGCTGTTTTTT.

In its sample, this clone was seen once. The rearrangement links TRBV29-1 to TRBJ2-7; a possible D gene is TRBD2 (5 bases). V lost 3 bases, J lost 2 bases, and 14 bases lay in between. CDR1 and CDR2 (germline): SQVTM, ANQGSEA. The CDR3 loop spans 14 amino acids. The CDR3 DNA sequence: TGCAGCGTTGATTCGGGGAAAGGGACCTACGAGCAGTACTTC. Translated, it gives CSVDSGKGTYEQYF.

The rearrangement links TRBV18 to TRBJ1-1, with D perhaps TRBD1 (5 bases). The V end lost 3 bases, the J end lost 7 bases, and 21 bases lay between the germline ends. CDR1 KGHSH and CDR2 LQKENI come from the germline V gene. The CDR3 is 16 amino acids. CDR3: CASSPWMASGRGEAFF. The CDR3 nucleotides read TGTGCCAGCTCACCCTGGATGGCTTCGGGGAGGGGTGAAGCTTTCTTT. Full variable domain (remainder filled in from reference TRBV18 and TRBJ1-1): NAGVMQNPRHLVRRRGQEARLRCSPMKGHSHVYWYRQLPEEGLKFMVYLQKENIIDESGMPKERFSAEFPKEGPSILRIQQVVRGDSAAYFCASSPWMASGRGEAFFGQGTRLTVV.

This CDR3 reads CSVARGLNTEAFF. The CDR3 DNA follows: TGCAGCGTCGCCCGGGGCCTTAACACTGAAGCTTTCTTT. The chain carries TRBV29-1 and TRBJ1-1; TRBD1 might be the D (5 bases). From germline, CDR1 is SQVTM and CDR2 ANQGSEA. V lost 6 bases and J lost 2, with 13 bases in between. This CDR3 has 13 amino acids.

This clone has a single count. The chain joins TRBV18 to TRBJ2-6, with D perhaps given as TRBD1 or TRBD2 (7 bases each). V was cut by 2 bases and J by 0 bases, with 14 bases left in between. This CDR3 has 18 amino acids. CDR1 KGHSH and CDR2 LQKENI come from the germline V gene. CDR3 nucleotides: TGTGCCAGCTCACCAATCCAGGGGGGGCCCTCTGGGGCCAACGTCCTGACTTTC. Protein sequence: CASSPIQGGPSGANVLTF.

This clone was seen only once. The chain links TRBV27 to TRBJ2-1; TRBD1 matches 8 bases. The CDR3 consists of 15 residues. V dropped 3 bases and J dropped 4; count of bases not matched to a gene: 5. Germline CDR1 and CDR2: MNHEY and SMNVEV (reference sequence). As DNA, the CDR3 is TGTGCCAGCAGTTTTAGAGGACAGGGATACAATGAGCAGTTCTTC. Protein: CASSFRGQGYNEQFF.